This T cell receptor beta chain derives from a study of CD8+ T cells in alopecia areata. V lost 3 bases, J lost 0 bases, and 3 bases lay in between. The CDR3 covers 13 residues. Per germline, CDR1 SNHLY and CDR2 FYNNEI. As to treatment: oral pan-JAK inhibitor, 5-10 mg twice daily. cDNA reverse transcribed from extracted RNA served as the sequencing template. The table came from immunoSEQ multiplex PCR; TCRdb's copy has only in-frame clones and leaves some out. This sample has a few hundred thousand clones, with roughly two fifths found just once. The V call is TRBV2, the J call TRBJ2-4, with no clear D. The clonotype originates from a human donor with alopecia areata. The source material was CD4+ T cells sorted from blood, sampled at approximately week 31, from a patient treated with tofacitinib. The CDR3 is CASSDEAKNIQYF. The CDR3 DNA reads TGTGCCAGCAGTGATGAAGCCAAAAACATTCAGTACTTC.